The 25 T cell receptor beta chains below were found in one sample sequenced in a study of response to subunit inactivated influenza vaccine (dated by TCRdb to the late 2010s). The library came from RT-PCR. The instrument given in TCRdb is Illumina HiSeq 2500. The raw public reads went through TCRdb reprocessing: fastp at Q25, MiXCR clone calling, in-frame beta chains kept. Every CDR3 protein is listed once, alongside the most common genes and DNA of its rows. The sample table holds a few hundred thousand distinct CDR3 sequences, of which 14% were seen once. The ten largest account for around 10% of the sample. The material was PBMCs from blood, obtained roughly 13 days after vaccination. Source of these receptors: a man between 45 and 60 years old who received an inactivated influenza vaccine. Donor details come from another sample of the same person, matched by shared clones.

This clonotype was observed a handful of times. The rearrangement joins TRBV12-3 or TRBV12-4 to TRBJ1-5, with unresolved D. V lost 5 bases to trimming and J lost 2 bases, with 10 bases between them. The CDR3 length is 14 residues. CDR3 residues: CASSGDEGNQPQHF. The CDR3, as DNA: TGTGCCAGCAGTGGGGATGAGGGCAATCAGCCCCAGCATTTT.

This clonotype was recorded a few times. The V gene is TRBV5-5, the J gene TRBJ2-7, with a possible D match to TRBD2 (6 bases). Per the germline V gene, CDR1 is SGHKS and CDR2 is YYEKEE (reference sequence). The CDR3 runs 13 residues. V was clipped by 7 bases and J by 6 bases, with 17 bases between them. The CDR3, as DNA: TGTGCCAGCGTGGGAGGCAAGGTTGGCGAGCAGTACTTC. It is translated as CASVGGKVGEQYF.

CDR3 in amino acids: CAIRRIDSGNTGELFF. CDR3 DNA: TGTGCCATCAGGAGGATTGATAGCGGAAACACCGGGGAGCTGTTTTTT. This chain uses TRBV10-3 with TRBJ2-2; a weak D match, TRBD2 (6 bases). This CDR3 has 16 amino acids. V was pared by 6 bases and J by 2 bases, with 16 bases between. CDR1 is ENHRY, CDR2 SYGVKD, per germline.

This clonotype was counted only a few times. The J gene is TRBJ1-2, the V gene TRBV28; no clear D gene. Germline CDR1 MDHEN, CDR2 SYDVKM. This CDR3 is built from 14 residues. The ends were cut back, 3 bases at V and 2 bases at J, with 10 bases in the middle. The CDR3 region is CASSLSTINYGYTF. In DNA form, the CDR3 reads TGTGCCAGCAGTTTGTCAACCATAAACTATGGCTACACCTTC.

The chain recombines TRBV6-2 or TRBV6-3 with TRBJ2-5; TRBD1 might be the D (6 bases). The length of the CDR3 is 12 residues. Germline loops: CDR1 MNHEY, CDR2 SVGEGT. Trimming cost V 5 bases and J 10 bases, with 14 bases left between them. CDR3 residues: CASSRAAGDQYF. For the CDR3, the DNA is TGTGCCAGCAGTCGAGCCGCAGGGGACCAGTACTTC.

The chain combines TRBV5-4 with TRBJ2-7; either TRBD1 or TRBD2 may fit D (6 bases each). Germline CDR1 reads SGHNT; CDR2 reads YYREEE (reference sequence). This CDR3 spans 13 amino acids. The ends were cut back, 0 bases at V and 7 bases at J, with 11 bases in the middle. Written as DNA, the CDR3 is TGTGCCAGCAGCTTGGTAGGGGGGCTTGAGCAGTACTTC. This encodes CASSLVGGLEQYF.

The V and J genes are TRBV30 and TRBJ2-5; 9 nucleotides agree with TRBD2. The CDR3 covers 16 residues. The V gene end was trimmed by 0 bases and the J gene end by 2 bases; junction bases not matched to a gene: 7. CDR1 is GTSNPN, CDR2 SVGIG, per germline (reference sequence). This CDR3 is CAWSVFRLAGQETQYF. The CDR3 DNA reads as TGTGCCTGGAGTGTATTTCGCCTAGCGGGACAAGAGACCCAGTACTTC.

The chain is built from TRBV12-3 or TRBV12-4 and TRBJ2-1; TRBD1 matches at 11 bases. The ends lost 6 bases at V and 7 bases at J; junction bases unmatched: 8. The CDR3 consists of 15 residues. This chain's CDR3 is CASSQDRGLWNEQFF. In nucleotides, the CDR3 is TGTGCCAGCAGCCAGGACAGGGGGCTATGGAATGAGCAGTTCTTC.

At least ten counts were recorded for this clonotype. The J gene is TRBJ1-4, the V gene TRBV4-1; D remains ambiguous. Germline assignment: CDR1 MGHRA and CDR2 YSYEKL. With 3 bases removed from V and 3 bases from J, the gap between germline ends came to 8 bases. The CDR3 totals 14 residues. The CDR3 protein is CASSHSRSNEKLFF. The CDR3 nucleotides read TGCGCCAGCAGCCATAGCCGATCTAATGAAAAACTGTTTTTT.

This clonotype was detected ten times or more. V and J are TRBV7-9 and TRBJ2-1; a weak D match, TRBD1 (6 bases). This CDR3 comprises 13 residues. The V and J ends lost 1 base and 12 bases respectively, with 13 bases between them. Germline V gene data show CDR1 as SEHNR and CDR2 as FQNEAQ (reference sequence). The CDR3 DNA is TGTGCCAGCAGCTTAGAACAGGGTGGGAGGCAGTTCTTC. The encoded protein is CASSLEQGGRQFF. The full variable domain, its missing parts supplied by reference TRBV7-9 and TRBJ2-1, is DTGVSQNPRHKITKRGQNVTFRCDPISEHNRLYWYRQTLGQGPEFLTYFQNEAQLEKSRLLSDRFSAERPKGSFSTLEIQRTEQGDSAMYLCASSLEQGGRQFFGPGTRLTVL.

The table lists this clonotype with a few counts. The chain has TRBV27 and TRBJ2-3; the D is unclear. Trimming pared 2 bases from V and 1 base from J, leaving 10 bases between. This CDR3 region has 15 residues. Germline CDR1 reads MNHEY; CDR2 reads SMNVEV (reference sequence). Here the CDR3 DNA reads TGTGCCAGCAGTTTAATGGTGACTGGCACAGATACGCAGTATTTT. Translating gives CASSLMVTGTDTQYF.

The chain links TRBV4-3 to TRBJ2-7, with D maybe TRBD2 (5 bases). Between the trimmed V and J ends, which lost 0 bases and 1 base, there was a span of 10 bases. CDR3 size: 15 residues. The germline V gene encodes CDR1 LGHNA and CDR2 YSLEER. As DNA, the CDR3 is TGCGCCAGCAGCCAAGATCCTAGCAGATCCTACGAGCAGTACTTC. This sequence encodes CASSQDPSRSYEQYF.

The CDR3 region has the DNA TGTGCCAGCAGTTTTAGCGGGAGTACCACAGATACGCAGTATTTT. Encoded protein: CASSFSGSTTDTQYF. The rearrangement joins TRBV12-3 or TRBV12-4 to TRBJ2-3; 9 bases map to TRBD2. This CDR3 has 15 residues. V was clipped by 3 bases and J by 2 bases; unmatched bases: 3.

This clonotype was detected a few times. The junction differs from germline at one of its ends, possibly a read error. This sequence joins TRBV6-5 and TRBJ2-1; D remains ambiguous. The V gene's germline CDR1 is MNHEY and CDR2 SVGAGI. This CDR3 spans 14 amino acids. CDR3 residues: CASSYSRSYNEQFF. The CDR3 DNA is TGTGCCAGCAGTTACTCCCGGTCCTATAATGAGCAGTTCTTC.

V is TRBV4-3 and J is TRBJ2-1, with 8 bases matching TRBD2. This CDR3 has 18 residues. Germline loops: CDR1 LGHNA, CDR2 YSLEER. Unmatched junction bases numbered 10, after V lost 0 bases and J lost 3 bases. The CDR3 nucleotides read TGCGCCAGCAGCCAAGATGGCCAAACTAGCGGCCTCTACAATGAGCAGTTCTTC. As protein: CASSQDGQTSGLYNEQFF.

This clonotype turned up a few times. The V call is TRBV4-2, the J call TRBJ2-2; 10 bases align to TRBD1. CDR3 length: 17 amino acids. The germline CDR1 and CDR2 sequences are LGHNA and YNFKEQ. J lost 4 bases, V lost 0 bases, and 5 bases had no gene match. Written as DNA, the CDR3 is TGTGCCAGCAGCCAAGATGGGACAGGGGTCGGCACCGGGGAGCTGTTTTTT. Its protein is CASSQDGTGVGTGELFF.

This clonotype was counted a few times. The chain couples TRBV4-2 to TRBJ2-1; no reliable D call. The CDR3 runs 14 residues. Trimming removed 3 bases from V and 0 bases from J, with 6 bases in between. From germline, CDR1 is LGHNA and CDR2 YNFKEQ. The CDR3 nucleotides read TGTGCCAGCAGCCATCCTAGCTCCTACAATGAGCAGTTCTTC. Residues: CASSHPSSYNEQFF.

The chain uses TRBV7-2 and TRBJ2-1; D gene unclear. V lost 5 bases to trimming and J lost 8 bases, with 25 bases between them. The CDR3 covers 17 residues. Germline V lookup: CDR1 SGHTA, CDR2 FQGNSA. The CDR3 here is CASSHPTAATSAYEQFF. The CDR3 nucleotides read TGTGCCAGCAGCCACCCCACGGCGGCTACTTCCGCATATGAGCAGTTCTTC.

CDR3: CATSREVFANTGELFF. In DNA, the CDR3 is TGTGCCACCAGCAGGGAAGTATTCGCGAACACCGGGGAGCTGTTTTTT. The V and J genes are TRBV15 and TRBJ2-2; no firm D call. Germline V gene lookup returns CDR1 LNHNV and CDR2 YYDKDF (reference sequence). This CDR3 spans 16 amino acids. V was pared by 3 bases and J by 0 bases, with 11 bases between. The entire variable domain, with the rest obtained from reference TRBV15 and TRBJ2-2, is as follows: DAMVIQNPRYQVTQFGKPVTLSCSQTLNHNVMYWYQQKSSQAPKLLFHYYDKDFNNEADTPDNFQSRRPNTSFCFLDIRSPGLGDTAMYLCATSREVFANTGELFFGEGSRLTVL.

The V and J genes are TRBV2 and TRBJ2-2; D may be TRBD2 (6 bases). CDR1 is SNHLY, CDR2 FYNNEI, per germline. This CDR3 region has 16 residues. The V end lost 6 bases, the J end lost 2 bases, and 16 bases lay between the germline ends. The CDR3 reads CASSGPGLTNTGELFF. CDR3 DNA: TGTGCCAGCAGCGGCCCGGGACTGACAAACACCGGGGAGCTGTTTTTT.

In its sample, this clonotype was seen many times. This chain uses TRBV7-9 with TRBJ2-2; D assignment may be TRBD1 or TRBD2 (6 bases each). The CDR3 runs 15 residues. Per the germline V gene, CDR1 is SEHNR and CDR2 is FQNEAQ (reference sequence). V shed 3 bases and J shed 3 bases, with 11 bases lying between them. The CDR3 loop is CASSFPGADTGELFF. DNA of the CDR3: TGTGCCAGCAGCTTTCCGGGGGCCGACACCGGGGAGCTGTTTTTT. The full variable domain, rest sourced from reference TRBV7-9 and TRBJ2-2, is DTGVSQNPRHKITKRGQNVTFRCDPISEHNRLYWYRQTLGQGPEFLTYFQNEAQLEKSRLLSDRFSAERPKGSFSTLEIQRTEQGDSAMYLCASSFPGADTGELFFGEGSRLTVL.

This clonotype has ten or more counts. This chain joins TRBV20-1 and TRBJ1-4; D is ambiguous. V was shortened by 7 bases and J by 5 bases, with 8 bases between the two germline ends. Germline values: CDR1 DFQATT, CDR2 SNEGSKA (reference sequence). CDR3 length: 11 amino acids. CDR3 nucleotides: TGCAGTGGGGAGATAAATGAAAAACTGTTTTTT. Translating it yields CSGEINEKLFF.

CDR3 in amino acids: CSVPTPSAADTQYF. CDR3 sequence (DNA): TGCAGCGTCCCCACTCCCTCGGCGGCAGATACGCAGTATTTT. The chain uses TRBV29-1 and TRBJ2-3; no clear D gene. Trimming pared 6 bases from V and 4 bases from J, leaving 17 bases between. Germline CDR1 is SQVTM and CDR2 is ANQGSEA. CDR3 size: 14 residues.

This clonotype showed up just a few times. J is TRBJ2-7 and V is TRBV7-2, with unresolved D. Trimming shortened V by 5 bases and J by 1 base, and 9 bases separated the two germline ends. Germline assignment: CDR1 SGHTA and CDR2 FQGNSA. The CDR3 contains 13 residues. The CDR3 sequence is CASSGRSSYEQYF. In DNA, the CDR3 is TGTGCCAGCAGCGGTAGGTCGTCCTACGAGCAGTACTTC. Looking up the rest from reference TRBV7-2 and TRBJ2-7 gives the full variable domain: GAGVSQSPSNKVTEKGKDVELRCDPISGHTALYWYRQSLGQGLEFLIYFQGNSAPDKSGLPSDRFSAERTGGSVSTLTIQRTQQEDSAVYLCASSGRSSYEQYFGPGTRLTVT.

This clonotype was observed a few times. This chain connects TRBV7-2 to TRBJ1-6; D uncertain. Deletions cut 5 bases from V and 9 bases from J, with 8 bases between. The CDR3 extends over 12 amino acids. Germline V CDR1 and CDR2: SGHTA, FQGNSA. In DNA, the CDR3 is TGTGCCAGCAGCAGCTACTCTTCACCCCTCCACTTT. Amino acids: CASSSYSSPLHF.